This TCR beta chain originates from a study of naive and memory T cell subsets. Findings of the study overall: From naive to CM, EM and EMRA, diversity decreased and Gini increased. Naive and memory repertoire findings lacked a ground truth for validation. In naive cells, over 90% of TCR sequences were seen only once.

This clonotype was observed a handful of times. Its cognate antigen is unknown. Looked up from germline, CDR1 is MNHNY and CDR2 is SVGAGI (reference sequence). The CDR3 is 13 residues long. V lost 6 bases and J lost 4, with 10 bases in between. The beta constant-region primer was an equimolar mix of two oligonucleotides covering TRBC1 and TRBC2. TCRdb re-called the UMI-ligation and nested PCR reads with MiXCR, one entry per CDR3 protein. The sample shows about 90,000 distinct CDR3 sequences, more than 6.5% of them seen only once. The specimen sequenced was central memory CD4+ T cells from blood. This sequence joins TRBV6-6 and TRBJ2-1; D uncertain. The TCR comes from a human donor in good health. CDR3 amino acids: CASSGRAYNEQFF. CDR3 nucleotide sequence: TGTGCCAGCAGCGGGCGCGCTTACAATGAGCAGTTCTTC.